Reported below is one T cell receptor (beta chain). Its binding antigen is unknown. It has no much larger one-base neighbor in the sample; base qualities were not kept. This record comes from a study of blood T cell repertoires in COVID-19 (TCRdb year 2020). General notes on the study: Samples covering the acute and convalescent phases of COVID-19 were provided by collaborators in the United States, Italy and Spain. The prospective study material was composed of cDNA or gDNA derived from T cells, B-cell-depleted T cells, or PBMCs. The repertoires were made available in a free public database intended to serve as a resource for research on the immune response to SARS-CoV-2. The dataset comprised deeply sampled blood TCRbeta repertoires from subjects exposed to, actively infected with, or recovered from COVID-19. Sample metadata almost always included a de-identified subject ID, COVID-19 status, age in years and sex. HLA class I and class II types, where available, came from metadata supplied by the sample provider rather than from assay-based typing. The samples were drawn from the first 160 participants of the ongoing ImmuneRACE study and from 950 to 1,500 subjects provided by 6 global collaborators. Findings and caveats that apply to the study as a whole: Clinical and demographic metadata were provided uncurated, with the amount varying by source and participant.

CDR1 and CDR2 were assigned from the germline V gene as MGHDK and SYGVNS. V is shortened by 1 base, J by 14 bases, and the region joining them spans 12 bases. The CDR3 measures 13 amino acids from cysteine to phenylalanine. Only the CDR3 region is kept as DNA, spanning 39 bases read in frame from base 1. TCRbeta CDR3 regions were amplified from genomic DNA by means of the immunoSEQ Assay, a bias-controlled multiplex PCR. The paper's data handling went like this. The number of nucleated cells in each sample was estimated from the amplification of reference gene primers within the assay. To quantify the absolute abundance of each unique TCRbeta CDR3 rearrangement, sequence reads were collapsed and filtered. For each sample, productive Simpson clonality was calculated by taking the square root of Simpson's diversity index across productive rearrangements. As stored in TCRdb, this immuneACCESS dataset retains in-frame rearrangements with V and J assigned. A fraction of the clones does not appear; measured against another copy, unresolved V genes explain less than half of the discrepancy, and the remainder lacks a known reason. That table is the source of V, J and clone size, and D and trimming were worked out from the DNA. The sample contains approximately 210,000 clones, about four fifths of them found a single time. The ten biggest clones cover approximately 4% of the sample.

Each collaborating institution followed its own protocols to collect whole blood in K2EDTA tubes. For TCRbeta analysis, collaborators shipped samples as frozen whole blood, isolated PBMCs, or DNA extracted from either of those sample types. The rearranged segments are TRBV25-1 and TRBJ1-6; confidence is insufficient to name the D gene. Sequencing input: peripheral blood. This receptor was taken from a woman of 80 years or more with acute or convalescent COVID-19. The CDR3 has the sequence CASSELMARALHF. The DNA sequence is TGTGCCAGCAGTGAATTGATGGCTCGGGCCCTCCACTTT.